This TCR beta chain was identified in a study of blood T cell repertoires in COVID-19. Study information: The origin of the acute and convalescent COVID-19 samples was the United States, Italy and Spain. In each case, the material was cDNA or gDNA derived from T cells, B-cell-depleted T cells, or PBMCs.

CDR1 MNHEY and CDR2 SMNVEV come from the germline V gene (reference sequence). V lost 3 bases to trimming and J lost 3 bases, with 11 bases between them. CDR3 length: 14 amino acids. Original analysis: Nucleated cell counts were estimated from reference gene primer amplification. TCRdb keeps only in-frame clones here, not all; method: immunoSEQ multiplex PCR. The DNA gave D and trimming, while V, J and clone size come from that table. Of about 300,000 clones in the sample, about 87% were seen once. The material sequenced was peripheral blood. The source is a woman aged 30 to 39 who had recovered from COVID-19. The chain has TRBV27 and TRBJ1-2; D gene uncertain. The CDR3 is CASSLDGRYYGYTF. CDR3 bases: TGTGCCAGCAGTTTGGACGGGAGGTACTATGGCTACACCTTC.